The rows below give T cell receptor beta chains drawn from one sample of a study of T cells after yellow fever vaccination. One entry per CDR3 protein results from TCRdb running MiXCR on the 5' RACE reads. This sample has 120,000 or so distinct CDR3 sequences; more than 7.5% occur once, and the top ten carry 40%. The specimen was CD8+ T cells sorted from PBMCs, collected on the day of the yellow fever booster vaccination. These receptor sequences come from a man aged 18-30 years who received the YFV17D yellow fever vaccine. Both conserved end residues are trimmed from each CDR3. Expanded clones get a size class; other rows say once, few or many, or leave the size out.

TRBJ2-3 few TRBV6-5 ASSTPGAGTDTQY
TRBJ1-2 few TRBV5-6 ASSLVTGIYGYT
TRBJ1-2 NA TRBV28 AIPGIGSYGYT
TRBJ2-5 few TRBV4-1 ASSQDLQRGMGETQY
TRBJ2-1 few TRBV12-3/TRBV12-4 ASSSSADEQF
TRBJ1-2 many TRBV9 ASSVGGDYGYT
TRBJ2-7 many TRBV12-3/TRBV12-4 ASSSGTAYEQY
TRBJ1-6 few TRBV27 ASSILGGPYNSPLH
TRBJ1-4 NA TRBV5-1 ASSLEAVTASNEKLF
TRBJ1-1 NA TRBV6-6 ASSLTGFMEAF
TRBJ2-1 NA TRBV12-3/TRBV12-4 ASSGNGNEQF
TRBJ2-3 few TRBV12-3/TRBV12-4 ASSVHRDSTDTQY
TRBJ2-3 few TRBV7-2 ASSLIAGGPTDTQY
TRBJ2-3 NA TRBV12-3/TRBV12-4 ASSFRDRTFTDTQY
TRBJ2-1 few TRBV7-9 ASSYPGHYYNEQF
TRBJ2-2 few TRBV19 ASSKSGTLELF
TRBJ2-5 NA TRBV28 ASSLVVVGNQETQY
TRBJ2-7 few TRBV12-3/TRBV12-4 ASRGLATYEQY
TRBJ1-2 few TRBV6-5 ASRATYGYT
TRBJ1-2 few TRBV5-8 ASTYGYT
TRBJ2-1 many TRBV5-1 ASSLPSRGRNNEQF
TRBJ1-2 few TRBV15 ATSHRTSWGYT
TRBJ2-5 NA TRBV7-9 AVVYPANQETQY